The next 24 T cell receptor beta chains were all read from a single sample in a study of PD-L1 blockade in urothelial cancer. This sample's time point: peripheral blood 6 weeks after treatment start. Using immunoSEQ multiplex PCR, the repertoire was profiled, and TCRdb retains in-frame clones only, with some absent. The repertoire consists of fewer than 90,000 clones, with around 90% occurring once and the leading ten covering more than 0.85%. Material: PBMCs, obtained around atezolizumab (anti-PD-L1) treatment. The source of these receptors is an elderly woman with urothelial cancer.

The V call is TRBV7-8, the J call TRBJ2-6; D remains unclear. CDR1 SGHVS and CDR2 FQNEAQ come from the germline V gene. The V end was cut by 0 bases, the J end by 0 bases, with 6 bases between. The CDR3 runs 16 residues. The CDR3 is CASSLAGSSGANVLTF. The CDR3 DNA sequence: TGTGCCAGCAGCTTAGCGGGCAGCTCTGGGGCCAACGTCCTGACTTTC.

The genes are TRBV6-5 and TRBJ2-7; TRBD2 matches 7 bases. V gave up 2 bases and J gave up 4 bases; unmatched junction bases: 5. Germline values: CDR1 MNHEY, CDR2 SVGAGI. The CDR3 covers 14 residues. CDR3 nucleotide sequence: TGTGCCAGCAGTTACGCCCTAGCGGAGTACGAGCAGTACTTC. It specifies CASSYALAEYEQYF.

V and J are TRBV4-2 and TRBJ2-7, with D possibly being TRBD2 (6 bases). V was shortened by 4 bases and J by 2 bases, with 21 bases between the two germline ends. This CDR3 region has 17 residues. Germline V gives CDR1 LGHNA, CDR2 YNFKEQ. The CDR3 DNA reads TGTGCCAGCAGCCCCCAAAGGGCGCGGGATAACACCTACGAGCAGTACTTC. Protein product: CASSPQRARDNTYEQYF.

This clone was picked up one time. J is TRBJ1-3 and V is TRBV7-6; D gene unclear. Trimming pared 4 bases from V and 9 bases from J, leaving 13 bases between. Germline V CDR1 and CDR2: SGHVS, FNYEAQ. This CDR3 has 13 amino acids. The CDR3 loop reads CASSSTHAPTIYF. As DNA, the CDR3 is TGTGCCAGCAGCTCCACACACGCACCCACCATATATTTT.

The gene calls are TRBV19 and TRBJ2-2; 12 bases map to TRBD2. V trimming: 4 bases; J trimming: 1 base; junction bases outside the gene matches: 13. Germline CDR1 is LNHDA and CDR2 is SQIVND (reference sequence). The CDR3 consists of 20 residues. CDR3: CASSTRPASGRALNTGELFF. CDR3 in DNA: TGTGCCAGTAGTACCCGCCCGGCTAGCGGGAGGGCTTTGAACACCGGGGAGCTGTTTTTT.

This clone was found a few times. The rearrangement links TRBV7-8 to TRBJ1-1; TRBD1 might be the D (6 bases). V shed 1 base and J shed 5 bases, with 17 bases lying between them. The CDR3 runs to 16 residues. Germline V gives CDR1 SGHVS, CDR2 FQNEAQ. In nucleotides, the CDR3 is TGTGCCAGCAGCTTAGATGAGACAGGCTCAAGGACTGAAGCTTTCTTT. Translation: CASSLDETGSRTEAFF.

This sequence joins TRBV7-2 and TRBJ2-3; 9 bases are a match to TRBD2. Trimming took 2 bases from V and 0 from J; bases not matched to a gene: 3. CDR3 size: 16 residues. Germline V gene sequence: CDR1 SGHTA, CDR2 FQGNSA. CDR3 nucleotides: TGTGCCAGCAGCTTAAGGACTAGCGATAGCACAGATACGCAGTATTTT. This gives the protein CASSLRTSDSTDTQYF.

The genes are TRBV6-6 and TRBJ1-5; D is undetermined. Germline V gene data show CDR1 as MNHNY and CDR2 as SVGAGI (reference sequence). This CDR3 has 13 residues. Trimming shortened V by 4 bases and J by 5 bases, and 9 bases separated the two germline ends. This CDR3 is CASSLTGDQPQHF. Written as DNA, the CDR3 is TGTGCCAGCAGTTTGACCGGGGATCAGCCCCAGCATTTT.

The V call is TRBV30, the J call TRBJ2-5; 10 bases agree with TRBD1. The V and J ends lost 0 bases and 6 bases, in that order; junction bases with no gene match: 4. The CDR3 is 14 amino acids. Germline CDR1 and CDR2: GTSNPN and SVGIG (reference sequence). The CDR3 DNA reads TGTGCCTGGAGTGTAGGGACAGGGGTCAAGACCCAGTACTTC. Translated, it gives CAWSVGTGVKTQYF.

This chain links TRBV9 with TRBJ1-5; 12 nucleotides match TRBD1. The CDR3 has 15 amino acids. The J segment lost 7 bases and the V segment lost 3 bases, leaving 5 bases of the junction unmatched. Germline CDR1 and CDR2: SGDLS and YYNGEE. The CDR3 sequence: CASSAGTGGRQPQHF. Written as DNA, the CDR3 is TGTGCCAGCAGCGCCGGGACAGGGGGCAGGCAGCCCCAGCATTTT.

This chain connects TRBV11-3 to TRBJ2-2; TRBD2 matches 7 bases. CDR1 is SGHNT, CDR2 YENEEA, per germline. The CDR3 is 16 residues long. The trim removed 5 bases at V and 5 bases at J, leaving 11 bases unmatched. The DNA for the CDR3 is TGTGCCAGCAGCCCGGGGGGAGGGCCGGGAACCGGGGAGCTGTTTTTT. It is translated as CASSPGGGPGTGELFF.

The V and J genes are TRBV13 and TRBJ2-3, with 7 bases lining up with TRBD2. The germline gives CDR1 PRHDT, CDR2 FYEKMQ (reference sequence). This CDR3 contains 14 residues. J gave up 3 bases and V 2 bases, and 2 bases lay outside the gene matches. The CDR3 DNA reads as TGTGCCAGCAGCTTAACGGGAGGAACAGATACGCAGTATTTT. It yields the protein CASSLTGGTDTQYF.

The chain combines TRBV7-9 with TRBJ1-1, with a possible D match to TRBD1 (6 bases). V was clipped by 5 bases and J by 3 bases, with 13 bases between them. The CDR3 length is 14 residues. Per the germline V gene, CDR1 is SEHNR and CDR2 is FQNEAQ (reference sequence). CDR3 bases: TGTGCCAGCAGCCCAGGGGCTGCGGACACTGAAGCTTTCTTT. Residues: CASSPGAADTEAFF.

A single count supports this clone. CDR3 sequence reads: CASSPSGTGGTGELFF. CDR3 DNA sequence: TGTGCCAGCAGTCCATCCGGGACAGGGGGCACCGGGGAGCTGTTTTTT. V is TRBV2 and J is TRBJ2-2; TRBD1 matches 11 bases. The germline gives CDR1 SNHLY, CDR2 FYNNEI. The CDR3 extends over 16 amino acids. J gave up 4 bases and V 5 bases, and 6 bases lay outside the gene matches.

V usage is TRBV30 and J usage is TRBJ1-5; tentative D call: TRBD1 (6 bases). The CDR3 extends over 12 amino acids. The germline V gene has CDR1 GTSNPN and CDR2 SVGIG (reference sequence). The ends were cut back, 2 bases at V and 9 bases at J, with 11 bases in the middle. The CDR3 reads CAWSPQTGPQHF. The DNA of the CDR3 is TGTGCCTGGAGTCCTCAGACAGGGCCCCAGCATTTT.

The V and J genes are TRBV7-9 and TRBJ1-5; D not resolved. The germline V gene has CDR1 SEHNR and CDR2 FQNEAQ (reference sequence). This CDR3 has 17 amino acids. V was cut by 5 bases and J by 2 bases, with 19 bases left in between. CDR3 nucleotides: TGTGCCAGCAGCCGAGCGGGGATCGCGGGTGGCAATCAGCCCCAGCATTTT. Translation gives CASSRAGIAGGNQPQHF.

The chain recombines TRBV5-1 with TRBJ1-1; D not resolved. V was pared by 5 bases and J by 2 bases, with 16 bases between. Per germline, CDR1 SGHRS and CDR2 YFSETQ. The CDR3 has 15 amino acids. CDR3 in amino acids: CASRSLITPNTEAFF. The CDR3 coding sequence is TGCGCCAGCAGGTCCCTTATTACACCAAACACTGAAGCTTTCTTT.

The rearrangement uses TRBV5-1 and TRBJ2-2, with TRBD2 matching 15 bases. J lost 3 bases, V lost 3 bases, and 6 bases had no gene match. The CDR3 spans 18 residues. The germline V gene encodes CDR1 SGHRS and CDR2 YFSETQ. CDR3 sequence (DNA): TGCGCCAGCAGCTCCGGACTAGCGGGAGGGACATACACCGGGGAGCTGTTTTTT. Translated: CASSSGLAGGTYTGELFF.

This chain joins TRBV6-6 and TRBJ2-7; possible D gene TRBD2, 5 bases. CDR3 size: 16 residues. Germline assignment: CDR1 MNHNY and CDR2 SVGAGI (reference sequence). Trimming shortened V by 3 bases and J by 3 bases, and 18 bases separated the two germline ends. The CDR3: CASSYSGQDWDYEQYF. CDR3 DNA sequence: TGTGCCAGCAGTTATTCAGGCCAGGACTGGGACTACGAGCAGTACTTC.

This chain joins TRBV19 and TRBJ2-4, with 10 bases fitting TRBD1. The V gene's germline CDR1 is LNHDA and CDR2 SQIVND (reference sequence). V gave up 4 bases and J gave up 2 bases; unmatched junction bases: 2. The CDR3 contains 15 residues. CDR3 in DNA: TGTGCCAGTAGTACGACAGGGGGCTCCAAAAACATTCAGTACTTC. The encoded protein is CASSTTGGSKNIQYF.

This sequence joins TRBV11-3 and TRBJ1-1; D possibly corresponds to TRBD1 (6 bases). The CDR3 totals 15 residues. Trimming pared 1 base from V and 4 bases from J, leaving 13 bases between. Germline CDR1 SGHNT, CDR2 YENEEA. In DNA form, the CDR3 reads TGTGCCAGCAGCTTAGGGGGGCAGGGCTCCACTGAAGCTTTCTTT. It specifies CASSLGGQGSTEAFF.

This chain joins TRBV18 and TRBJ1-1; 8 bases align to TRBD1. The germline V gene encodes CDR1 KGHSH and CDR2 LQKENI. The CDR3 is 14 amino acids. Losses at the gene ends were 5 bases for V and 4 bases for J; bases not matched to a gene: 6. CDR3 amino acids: CASSEDRAVTEAFF. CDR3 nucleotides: TGTGCCAGCTCAGAGGACAGGGCGGTCACTGAAGCTTTCTTT.

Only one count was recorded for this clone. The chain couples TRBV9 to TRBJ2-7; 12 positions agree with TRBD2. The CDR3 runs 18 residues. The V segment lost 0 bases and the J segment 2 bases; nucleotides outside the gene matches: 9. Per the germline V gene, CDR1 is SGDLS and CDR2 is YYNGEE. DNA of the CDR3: TGTGCCAGCAGCGTAGGTGCTAGCGGGAGGGCGGTCCCCTACGAGCAGTACTTC. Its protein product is CASSVGASGRAVPYEQYF.

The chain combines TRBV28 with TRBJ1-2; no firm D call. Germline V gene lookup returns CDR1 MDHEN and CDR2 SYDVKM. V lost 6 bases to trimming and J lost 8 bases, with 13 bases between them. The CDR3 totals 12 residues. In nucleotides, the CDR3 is TGTGCCAGCAGCCCGCTGACGGGAGGCTACACCTTC. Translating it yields CASSPLTGGYTF.